The 30 T cell receptor beta chains in this list originate from one sample, sequenced in a study of blood T cell repertoires in COVID-19. Sequenced by immunoSEQ multiplex PCR; TCRdb stores in-frame clones only, minus some. The sample lists a few hundred thousand clones, roughly 87% occurring once. Material for sequencing was PBMCs or T cells enriched from blood (not recorded which). These receptors all come from a woman younger than 45 who had recovered from COVID-19.

This clone was picked up a small number of times. The chain joins TRBV3-1 (or the pseudogene TRBV3-2) to TRBJ2-7; TRBD2 matches 11 bases. Germline lookup yields CDR1 LGHDT and CDR2 YNNKEL (reference sequence). The CDR3 is made up of 16 amino acids. J lost 4 bases, V lost 4 bases, and 9 bases had no gene match. CDR3 in amino acids: CASSPLASGGWYEQYF. The CDR3 nucleotides are TGTGCCAGCAGCCCATTGGCTAGCGGGGGGTGGTACGAGCAGTACTTC.

This clone was counted once. The chain is built from TRBV7-8 and TRBJ2-7, with D possibly matching TRBD1 (6 bases). Germline assignment: CDR1 SGHVS and CDR2 FQNEAQ. The CDR3 runs 15 residues. V gave up 5 bases and J gave up 0 bases, with 14 bases separating them. The DNA of the CDR3 is TGTGCCAGCAGCACCTGGACAGTCGCCTCCTACGAGCAGTACTTC. It codes for CASSTWTVASYEQYF.

The V call is TRBV5-1, the J call TRBJ2-3; 7 nucleotides align to TRBD1. The trim removed 1 base at V and 0 bases at J, leaving 8 bases unmatched. CDR3 length: 17 amino acids. CDR1 is SGHRS and CDR2 is YFSETQ in the germline V gene. CDR3 protein: CASSLNIDRVSTDTQYF. The CDR3 DNA follows: TGCGCCAGCAGCTTGAATATTGACAGGGTTAGCACAGATACGCAGTATTTT. Filled out from reference TRBV5-1 and TRBJ2-3, the complete variable domain reads KAGVTQTPRYLIKTRGQQVTLSCSPISGHRSVSWYQQTPGQGLQFLFEYFSETQRNKGNFPGRFSGRQFSNSRSEMNVSTLELGDSALYLCASSLNIDRVSTDTQYFGPGTRLTVL.

V gene TRBV2 combines with J gene TRBJ2-5, with TRBD2 as a possible D gene (6 bases). Germline V CDR1 and CDR2: SNHLY, FYNNEI. The CDR3 length is 14 residues. Deletions cut 6 bases from V and 3 bases from J, with 14 bases between. CDR3 sequence: CASRPRTGEETQYF. In DNA form, the CDR3 reads TGTGCCAGCAGACCTAGGACGGGGGAAGAGACCCAGTACTTC.

The CDR3 DNA reads TGTGCCAGCTCAGGCCCCTACACACGCAGGATCTCCTACGAGCAGTACTTC. The encoded protein is CASSGPYTRRISYEQYF. The chain recombines TRBV28 with TRBJ2-7; D is unclear. This CDR3 is built from 17 residues. Deletions cut 8 bases from V and 0 bases from J, with 23 bases between. Looked up from germline, CDR1 is MDHEN and CDR2 is SYDVKM.

The V and J genes are TRBV13 and TRBJ2-7; TRBD1 might be the D (5 bases). CDR3 size: 14 residues. V was clipped by 0 bases and J by 2 bases, with 8 bases between them. CDR1 and CDR2 (germline): PRHDT, FYEKMQ (reference sequence). The CDR3: CASSLGTVAYEQYF. In nucleotides, the CDR3 is TGTGCCAGCAGCTTAGGGACAGTTGCCTACGAGCAGTACTTC.

V usage is TRBV7-2 and J usage is TRBJ2-7; maybe TRBD1 (6 bases). CDR3 length equals 15 residues. V dropped 6 bases and J dropped 0 bases, with 15 bases sitting between them. From germline, CDR1 is SGHTA and CDR2 FQGNSA. DNA for the CDR3: TGTGCCAGCAGACCCCCCCCGGACAGCTCCTACGAGCAGTACTTC. Its protein is CASRPPPDSSYEQYF.

The V gene is TRBV7-9, the J gene TRBJ2-7, with TRBD2 identical over 7 bases. Germline V gene lookup returns CDR1 SEHNR and CDR2 FQNEAQ (reference sequence). The CDR3 loop spans 15 amino acids. V gave up 5 bases and J gave up 5 bases; unmatched junction bases: 12. As DNA, the CDR3 is TGTGCCAGCAGCCAAGGCCCCGTGGGGGGGAACGAGCAGTACTTC. Encoded protein: CASSQGPVGGNEQYF.

The V call is TRBV11-2, the J call TRBJ1-4; 7 nucleotides agree with TRBD1. V shed 2 bases and J 5 bases; nucleotides not matched to a gene: 5. In germline, CDR1 is SGHAT, CDR2 FQNNGV. The CDR3 has 15 residues. The CDR3 sequence: CASSLTGDRNEKLFF. CDR3 bases: TGTGCCAGCAGCTTAACGGGGGACAGAAATGAAAAACTGTTTTTT. Full variable domain (rest looked up from reference TRBV11-2 and TRBJ1-4): EAGVAQSPRYKIIEKRQSVAFWCNPISGHATLYWYQQILGQGPKLLIQFQNNGVVDDSQLPKDRFSAERLKGVDSTLKIQPAKLEDSAVYLCASSLTGDRNEKLFFGSGTQLSVL.

This clone is a singleton in its sample. The rearrangement links TRBV9 to TRBJ1-2; 9 bases agree with TRBD1. V lost 2 bases and J lost 3; bases outside the gene matches: 2. The CDR3 extends over 14 amino acids. Germline-derived CDR1 and CDR2 are SGDLS and YYNGEE. The DNA of the CDR3 is TGTGCCAGCAGCGTGGGACAGGGATACTATGGCTACACCTTC. Its translation: CASSVGQGYYGYTF.

V and J are TRBV24-1 and TRBJ1-5; 9 bases line up with TRBD1. The germline V gene encodes CDR1 KGHDR and CDR2 SFDVKD. V lost 11 bases, J lost 0 bases, and 13 bases stayed unmatched. The CDR3 sequence is 17 residues long. The CDR3 bases are TGTGCCATCGCCAGTGATCCGGACAGGGGTAGCAATCAGCCCCAGCATTTT. Protein: CAIASDPDRGSNQPQHF.

The chain recombines TRBV28 with TRBJ2-7, with a tentative D call TRBD1 (5 bases). Germline loops: CDR1 MDHEN, CDR2 SYDVKM. The V and J ends lost 7 bases and 4 bases respectively, with 11 bases between them. CDR3 length equals 12 residues. CDR3 in DNA: TGTGCCAGCAATAGGGGTTCTTACGAGCAGTACTTC. Translating gives CASNRGSYEQYF.

The rearrangement uses TRBV28 and TRBJ1-1, with a weak D call TRBD1 (5 bases). Germline-derived CDR1 and CDR2 are MDHEN and SYDVKM. CDR3 size: 14 residues. V was cut by 5 bases and J by 3 bases, with 13 bases left in between. CDR3 coding DNA: TGTGCCAGCAGTCCCCCAGGGTTATACACTGAAGCTTTCTTT. It codes for CASSPPGLYTEAFF. Full variable domain (missing parts from reference TRBV28 and TRBJ1-1): DVKVTQSSRYLVKRTGEKVFLECVQDMDHENMFWYRQDPGLGLRLIYFSYDVKMKEKGDIPEGYSVSREKKERFSLILESASTNQTSMYLCASSPPGLYTEAFFGQGTRLTVV.

This chain connects TRBV9 to TRBJ2-2; D might be TRBD2 (5 bases). V was shortened by 0 bases and J by 0 bases, with 9 bases between the two germline ends. The CDR3 loop spans 16 amino acids. Looked up from germline, CDR1 is SGDLS and CDR2 is YYNGEE. The CDR3 nucleotides read TGTGCCAGCAGCGTAGTTGTTAGCGCGAACACCGGGGAGCTGTTTTTT. The encoded protein is CASSVVVSANTGELFF.

The chain is built from TRBV9 and TRBJ1-6, with 11 nucleotides matching TRBD1. Losses at the gene ends were 3 bases for V and 4 bases for J; bases not matched to a gene: 9. This CDR3 is 18 amino acids long. Germline V gene sequence: CDR1 SGDLS, CDR2 YYNGEE. The CDR3 reads CASSEELGQGAYNSPLHF. The CDR3, as DNA: TGTGCCAGCAGCGAAGAGCTAGGACAGGGGGCTTATAATTCACCCCTCCACTTT. The variable domain in full, with the rest retrieved from reference TRBV9 and TRBJ1-6, is DSGVTQTPKHLITATGQRVTLRCSPRSGDLSVYWYQQSLDQGLQFLIQYYNGEERAKGNILERFSAQQFPDLHSELNLSSLELGDSALYFCASSEELGQGAYNSPLHFGNGTRLTVT.

This clone was recorded once. The rearrangement joins TRBV28 to TRBJ2-5, with 10 bases aligning to TRBD1. This CDR3 is built from 15 residues. CDR1 is MDHEN, CDR2 SYDVKM, per germline. V lost 5 bases to trimming and J lost 3 bases; unmatched junction nucleotides: 6. CDR3 bases: TGTGCCAGCAGTCCAATGACAGGGGGCGAAGAGACCCAGTACTTC. It translates to CASSPMTGGEETQYF.

The rearrangement links TRBV28 to TRBJ1-5; 7 bases fit TRBD1. The CDR3 contains 14 residues. CDR1 and CDR2 (germline): MDHEN, SYDVKM. With 5 bases clipped from V and 10 bases from J, the junction kept 11 bases outside the gene matches. Here the CDR3 DNA reads TGTGCCAGCAGTCGAGACAGGGCGAAGGATCCCCAGCATTTT. Translating gives CASSRDRAKDPQHF.

This rearrangement joins TRBV6-5 to TRBJ2-5; TRBD2 matches at 9 bases. The junction had 7 bases not matched to a gene; V was cut back by 5 bases and J by 3 bases. CDR3 length: 15 amino acids. From germline, CDR1 is MNHEY and CDR2 SVGAGI. CDR3 bases: TGTGCCAGCAGTCGTCATAGCGGGGGTAAAGAGACCCAGTACTTC. Amino acid sequence: CASSRHSGGKETQYF.

The gene calls are TRBV19 and TRBJ1-5, with a weak D call TRBD1 (5 bases). V dropped 1 base and J dropped 6 bases, with 10 bases sitting between them. CDR1 and CDR2 from the germline V gene are LNHDA and SQIVND (reference sequence). The CDR3 spans 14 residues. CDR3 in amino acids: CASSIGRGFQPQHF. CDR3 nucleotide sequence: TGTGCCAGTAGTATAGGAAGGGGATTTCAGCCCCAGCATTTT.

The CDR3 DNA follows: TGTGCCAGCAGTCGCCCGACAGGCCTCCAAGAGACCCAGTACTTC. Residues: CASSRPTGLQETQYF. The V and J genes are TRBV6-2 or TRBV6-3 and TRBJ2-5, with D perhaps matching TRBD1 (6 bases). The CDR3 covers 15 residues. Per the germline V gene, CDR1 is MNHEY and CDR2 is SVGEGT. The V end lost 5 bases, the J end lost 1 base, and 14 bases lay between the germline ends.

The rearrangement joins TRBV6-1 to TRBJ1-4, with D hard to call. There are 15 residues in the CDR3. V was trimmed by 1 base and J by 10 bases, leaving 16 bases between them. From germline, CDR1 is MNHNS and CDR2 SASEGT. CDR3 nucleotides: TGTGCCAGCAGTGAAGGGTGGGGAGACGTCGGAAAACTGTTTTTT. Translation: CASSEGWGDVGKLFF.

The CDR3 protein is CASSLGPGRTQNIQYF. The CDR3, as DNA: TGTGCCAGCAGCTTAGGTCCGGGTAGAACCCAAAACATTCAGTACTTC. V and J are TRBV7-9 and TRBJ2-4; no clear D. The CDR3 totals 16 residues. Germline-derived CDR1 and CDR2 are SEHNR and FQNEAQ (reference sequence). Trimming stripped 1 base from V and 5 bases from J, with 15 bases between.

This chain joins TRBV4-1 and TRBJ2-5; 9 positions match TRBD2. Germline loops: CDR1 MGHRA, CDR2 YSYEKL. The CDR3 has 16 residues. V dropped 1 base and J dropped 5; count of bases not matched to a gene: 8. The CDR3 protein is CASSQGPAGGTETQYF. CDR3 in DNA: TGCGCCAGCAGCCAAGGTCCGGCGGGAGGGACGGAGACCCAGTACTTC.

The J gene is TRBJ1-2, the V gene TRBV2; D gene uncertain. The V end lost 6 bases, the J end lost 8 bases, and 13 bases lay between the germline ends. CDR1 is SNHLY and CDR2 is FYNNEI in the germline V gene. This CDR3 region has 12 residues. The CDR3 here is CASRAESEGYTF. In DNA form, the CDR3 reads TGTGCCAGCAGGGCCGAGAGCGAGGGCTACACCTTC.

The genes are TRBV4-1 and TRBJ2-2, with D hard to call. The CDR3 is made up of 16 amino acids. Germline V gives CDR1 MGHRA, CDR2 YSYEKL. Trimming took off 0 bases at V and 4 bases at J, with 12 bases between the two ends. The CDR3 is CASSQEAAGFTGELFF. In DNA form, the CDR3 reads TGCGCCAGCAGCCAAGAGGCCGCAGGCTTCACCGGGGAGCTGTTTTTT.

The gene calls are TRBV5-1 and TRBJ2-1; tentative D call: TRBD1 (5 bases). The ends were cut back, 0 bases at V and 3 bases at J, with 10 bases in the middle. The CDR3 runs 15 residues. The germline V gene encodes CDR1 SGHRS and CDR2 YFSETQ. As DNA, the CDR3 is TGCGCCAGCAGCTTGGGACAGCCAATCTACAATGAGCAGTTCTTC. The encoded protein is CASSLGQPIYNEQFF.

Points on this clone: Other DNA sequences within the sample encode an identical CDR3. The rearrangement links TRBV2 to TRBJ2-5, with D maybe TRBD1 (5 bases). The CDR3 contains 13 residues. CDR1 is SNHLY, CDR2 FYNNEI, per germline. V lost 3 bases, J lost 2 bases, and 7 bases lay in between. The CDR3 loop is CASSEGRQETQYF. CDR3 DNA: TGTGCCAGCAGTGAGGGGCGTCAAGAGACCCAGTACTTC.

This clone has just one count. The CDR3 DNA is TGTGCCAGCAGTGATACGCAGGGGAACACTGAAGCTTTCTTT. This gives the protein CASSDTQGNTEAFF. This chain joins TRBV2 and TRBJ1-1, with D possibly matching TRBD1 (5 bases). The CDR3 is 14 amino acids. The V gene lost 3 bases and the J gene lost 1 base, with 9 bases spanning the gap. CDR1 SNHLY and CDR2 FYNNEI come from the germline V gene.

The chain recombines TRBV2 with TRBJ1-1, with D hard to call. The CDR3 is 12 residues long. Per the germline V gene, CDR1 is SNHLY and CDR2 is FYNNEI. Trimming took off 7 bases at V and 1 base at J, with 7 bases between the two ends. CDR3 sequence reads: CASTQANTEAFF. The CDR3 DNA sequence: TGTGCCAGCACCCAGGCGAACACTGAAGCTTTCTTT.

The chain joins TRBV9 to TRBJ2-1; TRBD2 matches 12 bases. Trimming cost V 3 bases and J 12 bases; bases outside gene matches: 10. Per germline, CDR1 SGDLS and CDR2 YYNGEE. The CDR3 has 15 amino acids. The CDR3 DNA follows: TGTGCCAGCAGCGCAAGCGGGACTAGCGGGTCAGGGCAGTTCTTC. Its protein product is CASSASGTSGSGQFF.